Below are 29 T cell receptor beta chains sequenced from a single sample in a study of cytomegalovirus exposure and HLA in healthy donors. PCR primers comprised 60 Vbeta and 13 Jbeta primers. Profiling relied on immunoSEQ multiplex PCR, and the TCRdb table lists in-frame clones only, not all of them. The repertoire holds 84,000 or so clones, 76% seen once, with roughly 1.5% in the top ten. The specimen sequenced was PBMCs. Every receptor here comes from a male donor in good health and CMV-seronegative.

The chain recombines TRBV9 with TRBJ1-2, with 12 bases aligning to TRBD1. Germline-derived CDR1 and CDR2 are SGDLS and YYNGEE. The V gene end was trimmed by 5 bases and the J gene end by 6 bases; junction bases not matched to a gene: 11. This CDR3 has 16 residues. The CDR3 nucleotides are TGTGCCAGCAGTGATGTGGGACAGGGGGCTTTGGATGGCTACACCTTC. It translates to CASSDVGQGALDGYTF.

The chain couples TRBV6-5 to TRBJ2-6; perhaps TRBD1 as D (5 bases). V was cut by 6 bases and J by 4 bases, with 13 bases left in between. This CDR3 spans 15 amino acids. Germline loops: CDR1 MNHEY, CDR2 SVGAGI. CDR3: CASSLGGAGANVLTF. The CDR3 DNA follows: TGTGCCAGCAGCCTCGGTGGGGCCGGGGCCAACGTCCTGACTTTC.

The rearrangement joins TRBV28 to TRBJ1-4, with 10 nucleotides matching TRBD1. The J segment lost 8 bases and the V segment lost 5 bases, leaving 8 bases of the junction unmatched. Germline V lookup: CDR1 MDHEN, CDR2 SYDVKM. This CDR3 region has 15 residues. The CDR3 here is CASSHSGQGNEKLFF. DNA of the CDR3: TGTGCCAGCAGTCACTCGGGACAGGGGAACGAAAAACTGTTTTTT.

V usage is TRBV5-1 and J usage is TRBJ1-1, with 9 bases identical to TRBD1. Germline V gene lookup returns CDR1 SGHRS and CDR2 YFSETQ. J lost 3 bases, V lost 4 bases, and 7 bases had no gene match. The CDR3 sequence is 15 residues long. CDR3 in DNA: TGCGCCAGCAGCACATACAGGGGGCGCGACACTGAAGCTTTCTTT. This gives the protein CASSTYRGRDTEAFF.

The rearrangement links TRBV27 to TRBJ2-1; 8 bases agree with TRBD2. CDR1 is MNHEY and CDR2 is SMNVEV in the germline V gene (reference sequence). J lost 3 bases, V lost 1 base, and 2 bases had no gene match. The CDR3 length is 15 residues. The CDR3: CASSLYSGNYNEQFF. The CDR3 DNA is TGTGCCAGCAGTTTATATAGCGGGAACTACAATGAGCAGTTCTTC.

V usage is TRBV19 and J usage is TRBJ2-3, with 9 bases that match TRBD2. This CDR3 comprises 18 residues. Germline assignment: CDR1 LNHDA and CDR2 SQIVND (reference sequence). V lost 0 bases to trimming and J lost 0 bases; unmatched junction nucleotides: 7. CDR3 residues: CASSIDRVAGASTDTQYF. The CDR3 nucleotides read TGTGCCAGTAGTATAGATAGGGTAGCGGGAGCTAGCACAGATACGCAGTATTTT.

V and J are TRBV7-2 and TRBJ1-5; possible D gene TRBD1, 5 bases. The CDR3 spans 16 residues. The ends were cut back, 4 bases at V and 7 bases at J, with 20 bases in the middle. Germline V gene sequence: CDR1 SGHTA, CDR2 FQGNSA. The CDR3: CASSSNHQGWSQPQHF. Written as DNA, the CDR3 is TGTGCCAGCAGCTCGAACCACCAGGGATGGAGCCAGCCCCAGCATTTT.

V usage is TRBV5-8 and J usage is TRBJ2-7; D is possibly TRBD1 (6 bases). The CDR3 loop spans 15 amino acids. The germline V gene encodes CDR1 SGHTS and CDR2 YDEGEE. Trimming pared 4 bases from V and 1 base from J, leaving 15 bases between. For the CDR3, the DNA is TGTGCCAGCAGCCTTAGAGGGGGTATTTCCTACGAGCAGTACTTC. Protein: CASSLRGGISYEQYF.

V gene TRBV19 combines with J gene TRBJ1-2, with 8 bases matching TRBD1. The CDR3 sequence is 14 residues long. CDR1 is LNHDA, CDR2 SQIVND, per germline (reference sequence). The V segment lost 2 bases and the J segment 4 bases; nucleotides outside the gene matches: 3. The CDR3 is CASSIRQGPYGYTF. Written as DNA, the CDR3 is TGTGCCAGTAGTATACGACAGGGGCCCTATGGCTACACCTTC.

This sequence joins TRBV29-1 and TRBJ2-7, with 10 bases that match TRBD2. V dropped 6 bases and J dropped 7; count of bases not matched to a gene: 12. The CDR3 runs to 14 residues. CDR1 is SQVTM and CDR2 is ANQGSEA in the germline V gene. CDR3 DNA: TGCAGCGTCACCATCAGCGGGAGGGCAGGGGAGCAGTACTTC. Its protein product is CSVTISGRAGEQYF.

With respect to this clone: The DNA is omitted, as the CDR3 cannot be located on it reliably, and the CDR3 follows TCRdb's listing. The rearrangement uses TRBV2 and TRBJ1-1; the DNA was not used to check the table's D call, TRBD1. CDR1 SNHLY and CDR2 FYNNEI come from the germline V gene. The CDR3 region is 14 residues in length, termini included. CDR3 in amino acids: CASILDTVNTEAFF.

The rearrangement links TRBV9 to TRBJ2-7; TRBD2 aligns across 7 bases. The CDR3 runs to 16 residues. From germline, CDR1 is SGDLS and CDR2 YYNGEE. Trimming took 3 bases from V and 0 from J; bases not matched to a gene: 9. The CDR3 nucleotides are TGTGCCAGCAGCGGTCCCCCGGGCGGGAGCTCCTACGAGCAGTACTTC. This gives the protein CASSGPPGGSSYEQYF.

The rearrangement links TRBV4-3 to TRBJ2-1, with 7 bases lining up with TRBD2. J lost 6 bases, V lost 0 bases, and 8 bases had no gene match. This CDR3 contains 16 residues. The V gene's germline CDR1 is LGHNA and CDR2 YSLEER. The CDR3 DNA reads as TGCGCCAGCAGCCAAGATAGTATGATAGCGGGCAATGAGCAGTTCTTC. Its translation is CASSQDSMIAGNEQFF.

This chain joins TRBV28 and TRBJ1-2; TRBD1 agrees at 7 bases. The CDR3 runs to 14 residues. With V trimmed by 2 bases and J by 5 bases, 5 bases remained unmatched. Germline V CDR1 and CDR2: MDHEN, SYDVKM. The CDR3 DNA reads as TGTGCCAGCAGTTTACCCGACAGGGTTTATGGCTACACCTTC. Protein: CASSLPDRVYGYTF.

This chain links TRBV7-9 with TRBJ1-1; D unclear. Trimming took 3 bases from V and 7 from J, leaving 12 bases between them. The CDR3 sequence is 13 residues long. The germline gives CDR1 SEHNR, CDR2 FQNEAQ (reference sequence). The CDR3 spells CASSFGELSEAFF. In DNA form, the CDR3 reads TGTGCCAGCAGCTTCGGGGAACTTAGTGAAGCTTTCTTT.

This clone came up a few times. The chain couples TRBV10-3 to TRBJ1-4; TRBD1 aligns across 8 bases. The CDR3 has 16 amino acids. Germline CDR1 is ENHRY and CDR2 is SYGVKD. V was pared by 3 bases and J by 4 bases, with 7 bases of the junction left unmatched. CDR3 nucleotides: TGTGCCATCAGTGACGGTCAGGGGGCAGGTAATGAAAAACTGTTTTTT. This sequence encodes CAISDGQGAGNEKLFF.

The chain joins TRBV6-1 to TRBJ1-1; TRBD1 is a possible D gene (6 bases). Trimming removed 4 bases at V and 0 bases at J, with 12 bases between. The CDR3 has 15 residues. Germline CDR1 reads MNHNS; CDR2 reads SASEGT. In DNA, the CDR3 is TGTGCCAGCAGTGTTGGGACAAACTTGAACACTGAAGCTTTCTTT. Translation: CASSVGTNLNTEAFF.

The V call is TRBV19, the J call TRBJ1-5; D may be TRBD1 (6 bases). Looked up from germline, CDR1 is LNHDA and CDR2 is SQIVND (reference sequence). The V gene lost 2 bases and the J gene lost 0 bases, with 11 bases spanning the gap. The CDR3 contains 16 residues. The CDR3 DNA sequence: TGTGCCAGTAGTATAACGGGGGGCCGTAGCAATCAGCCCCAGCATTTT. Protein: CASSITGGRSNQPQHF.

The count of this clone is one. The rearrangement joins TRBV19 to TRBJ2-3; 8 bases are shared with TRBD1. CDR1 and CDR2 (germline): LNHDA, SQIVND (reference sequence). The CDR3 has 11 residues. With 9 bases clipped from V and 11 bases from J, the junction kept 7 bases outside the gene matches. The CDR3 sequence is CASKGTGGQYF. In DNA, the CDR3 is TGTGCCAGCAAAGGGACAGGCGGGCAGTATTTT.

The genes are TRBV28 and TRBJ2-7; D possibly corresponds to TRBD1 (5 bases). Trimming removed 2 bases at V and 2 bases at J, with 16 bases between. The length of the CDR3 is 16 residues. Germline CDR1 reads MDHEN; CDR2 reads SYDVKM. CDR3 nucleotides: TGTGCCAGCAGTTTAGCCCGACAGAAAATTACCTACGAGCAGTACTTC. It yields the protein CASSLARQKITYEQYF.

The gene calls are TRBV7-9 and TRBJ2-5, with 10 bases lining up with TRBD1. Unmatched junction bases numbered 4, after V lost 1 base and J lost 5 bases. The CDR3 consists of 15 residues. Germline CDR1 SEHNR, CDR2 FQNEAQ (reference sequence). DNA for the CDR3: TGTGCCAGCAGCTTAGGGACAGGGGGAGGGGAGACCCAGTACTTC. Translating gives CASSLGTGGGETQYF.

This clone was seen once. The genes are TRBV7-2 and TRBJ2-1; 11 bases line up with TRBD2. This CDR3 contains 17 residues. In germline, CDR1 is SGHTA, CDR2 FQGNSA. The V and J ends lost 0 bases and 2 bases, in that order; junction bases with no gene match: 3. DNA of the CDR3: TGTGCCAGCAGCTTAGCTACGACTAGCGGGGCCTACAATGAGCAGTTCTTC. Amino acids: CASSLATTSGAYNEQFF. The complete variable domain, with remaining parts taken from reference TRBV7-2 and TRBJ2-1, reads GAGVSQSPSNKVTEKGKDVELRCDPISGHTALYWYRQSLGQGLEFLIYFQGNSAPDKSGLPSDRFSAERTGGSVSTLTIQRTQQEDSAVYLCASSLATTSGAYNEQFFGPGTRLTVL.

The chain couples TRBV7-9 to TRBJ2-5, with TRBD1 matching 7 bases. Per germline, CDR1 SEHNR and CDR2 FQNEAQ (reference sequence). J lost 1 base, V lost 3 bases, and 8 bases had no gene match. The CDR3 loop spans 16 amino acids. CDR3 sequence reads: CASSFSRRGSQETQYF. Here the CDR3 DNA reads TGTGCCAGCAGCTTCAGCCGCAGGGGGAGCCAAGAGACCCAGTACTTC. Filled out from reference TRBV7-9 and TRBJ2-5, the complete variable domain reads DTGVSQNPRHKITKRGQNVTFRCDPISEHNRLYWYRQTLGQGPEFLTYFQNEAQLEKSRLLSDRFSAERPKGSFSTLEIQRTEQGDSAMYLCASSFSRRGSQETQYFGPGTRLLVL.

The chain combines TRBV6-5 with TRBJ2-3; TRBD2 matches 7 bases. Germline CDR1 reads MNHEY; CDR2 reads SVGAGI. After removal of 8 bases from V and 3 bases from J, the junction contained 11 bases not matched to a gene. This CDR3 contains 15 residues. The CDR3 here is CASRKESGITDTQYF. CDR3 nucleotides: TGTGCCAGCCGGAAGGAAAGCGGGATTACAGATACGCAGTATTTT.

The genes are TRBV5-6 and TRBJ2-5; 7 bases are shared with TRBD1. The better agreement between TRBJ2-7 and the DNA end casts doubt on the J call. Germline CDR1 SGHDT, CDR2 YYEEEE. The length of the CDR3 is 16 residues. The chain's CDR3 is CASSLRGLASSYEQYF. CDR3 DNA sequence: TGTGCCAGCAGCTTGAGGGGGCTGGCCTCCTCCTACGAGCAGTACTTC.

The chain combines TRBV28 with TRBJ1-2; weak D call: TRBD1 (5 bases). The ends were cut back, 2 bases at V and 0 bases at J, with 13 bases in the middle. CDR1 and CDR2 (germline): MDHEN, SYDVKM. The CDR3 spans 16 residues. CDR3 nucleotide sequence: TGTGCCAGCAGTTTACAGTCAGGGTACGCTAACTATGGCTACACCTTC. Translation gives CASSLQSGYANYGYTF.

This sequence joins TRBV7-9 and TRBJ2-7, with 9 positions matching TRBD1. CDR3 size: 16 residues. Germline V gives CDR1 SEHNR, CDR2 FQNEAQ (reference sequence). J lost 4 bases, V lost 4 bases, and 11 bases had no gene match. CDR3 DNA sequence: TGTGCCAGCAGCTCGTCCGGGACAGGGTATAAGTACGAGCAGTACTTC. Encoded protein: CASSSSGTGYKYEQYF.

In nucleotides, the CDR3 is TGTGCCTCCCGGACAGAGAATGAAAAACTGTTTTTT. Residues: CASRTENEKLFF. The chain couples TRBV2 to TRBJ1-4; a possible D gene is TRBD1 (6 bases). The germline V gene encodes CDR1 SNHLY and CDR2 FYNNEI. Trimming left V 11 bases short and J 5 bases short, with 12 bases between. CDR3 length: 12 amino acids.

The V call is TRBV30, the J call TRBJ2-6, with a weak D call TRBD2 (5 bases). Germline values: CDR1 GTSNPN, CDR2 SVGIG (reference sequence). This CDR3 is 18 amino acids long. Between the trimmed V and J ends, which lost 3 bases and 1 base, there was a span of 19 bases. CDR3 residues: CAWSQDLIPFSGANVLTF. The CDR3, as DNA: TGTGCCTGGAGCCAGGACTTAATACCGTTTTCTGGGGCCAACGTCCTGACTTTC.